These 32 T cell receptor beta chains came from one sample sequenced in a study of T cells in Graves' hyperthyroidism and ophthalmopathy. TCR beta CDR3 regions were amplified from RNA. Primed by the HTBI set, a first-round RT-PCR was run on the TCR CDR3. MiXCR, run by TCRdb on the multiplex PCR reads, gives a single entry per CDR3 protein. The sample contains 300,000 to 450,000 distinct CDR3 sequences, about 14% of which appear only once. What was sequenced was blood. These receptors all stem from a woman in her sixties or seventies with Graves' hyperthyroidism.

This clonotype was counted at least ten times. The CDR3 spells CASSIQGDSPLHF. In DNA, the CDR3 is TGTGCCAGCAGTATACAGGGGGATTCACCCCTCCACTTT. The rearrangement uses TRBV12-3 or TRBV12-4 and TRBJ1-6; 8 bases map to TRBD1. This CDR3 contains 13 residues. J was trimmed by 8 bases and V by 5 bases; bases with no gene match: 2.

This clonotype was counted at least ten times. The CDR3 here is CSAATGVGNQPQHF. The CDR3 bases are TGCAGCGCCGCCACAGGGGTCGGAAATCAGCCCCAGCATTTT. The rearrangement joins TRBV29-1 to TRBJ1-5; 7 bases line up with TRBD1. V lost 7 bases to trimming and J lost 4 bases; unmatched junction nucleotides: 10. Germline V gene sequence: CDR1 SQVTM, CDR2 ANQGSEA. The CDR3 is made up of 14 amino acids. Drawing the rest from reference TRBV29-1 and TRBJ1-5, the complete variable domain is SAVISQKPSRDICQRGTSLTIQCQVDSQVTMMFWYRQQPGQSLTLIATANQGSEATYESGFVIDKFPISRPNLTFSTLTVSNMSPEDSSIYLCSAATGVGNQPQHFGDGTRLSIL.

This clonotype was counted at least ten times. CDR3: CASSDQGAKTSGYGYTF. In DNA, the CDR3 is TGTGCCAGCAGTGACCAGGGGGCAAAAACGAGTGGATATGGCTACACCTTC. This chain connects TRBV25-1 to TRBJ1-2; 8 bases map to TRBD1. J lost 5 bases, V lost 3 bases, and 14 bases had no gene match. The CDR3 totals 17 residues. From germline, CDR1 is MGHDK and CDR2 SYGVNS.

This clonotype came up a few times. This rearrangement joins TRBV18 to TRBJ2-6; D might be TRBD2 (5 bases). Germline CDR1 and CDR2: KGHSH and LQKENI. Trimming cost V 8 bases and J 0 bases, with 14 bases left between them. This CDR3 has 16 residues. DNA of the CDR3: TGTGCCAGCACCCGACCCGGGGTCTCTGGGGCCAACGTCCTGACTTTC. Translated, it gives CASTRPGVSGANVLTF.

V and J are TRBV15 and TRBJ1-6, with 8 bases identical to TRBD1. After removal of 4 bases from V and 9 bases from J, the junction contained 8 bases not matched to a gene. From germline, CDR1 is LNHNV and CDR2 YYDKDF (reference sequence). The CDR3 runs 15 residues. The CDR3 DNA reads TGTGCCACCAGCACCGGACAGGGTCGGGTTTCACCCCTCCACTTT. It specifies CATSTGQGRVSPLHF.

This clonotype was seen repeatedly, ten times or more. The V gene is TRBV11-3, the J gene TRBJ2-2; the D gene is possibly TRBD2 (7 bases). CDR3 length: 16 residues. Germline assignment: CDR1 SGHNT and CDR2 YENEEA. V shed 5 bases and J shed 4 bases, with 17 bases lying between them. The CDR3 nucleotides read TGTGCCAGCAGCGTCCCCGGGGGGCGCGGCACCGGGGAGCTGTTTTTT. Translated: CASSVPGGRGTGELFF.

The V gene is TRBV6-1, the J gene TRBJ2-1; D is possibly TRBD2 (7 bases). The CDR3 is made up of 13 amino acids. Germline CDR1 MNHNS, CDR2 SASEGT. Trimming took off 6 bases at V and 5 bases at J, with 11 bases between the two ends. This CDR3 reads CASRLGGDNEQFF. CDR3 DNA: TGTGCCAGCAGACTAGGGGGGGACAATGAGCAGTTCTTC.

This clonotype showed up just a few times. This sequence joins TRBV10-3 and TRBJ2-1; D may be TRBD1 (6 bases). Germline V gene lookup returns CDR1 ENHRY and CDR2 SYGVKD. V gave up 11 bases and J gave up 4 bases, with 12 bases separating them. This CDR3 has 12 amino acids. CDR3 sequence reads: CAAKGDYNEQFF. The CDR3, as DNA: TGTGCCGCTAAGGGGGATTACAATGAGCAGTTCTTC.

This clonotype was observed a handful of times. The germline gene is not matched at one end of the junction; a read error may be the cause. The V call is TRBV12-3 or TRBV12-4, the J call TRBJ2-2; a possible D gene is TRBD2 (5 bases). CDR3 length: 11 residues. CDR3 in DNA: TGTGCCAGCAGGCGCACCGGGGAGCTGGTTTTT. This sequence encodes CASRRTGELVF.

The chain recombines TRBV19 with TRBJ1-1; TRBD1 is a possible D gene (6 bases). Per germline, CDR1 LNHDA and CDR2 SQIVND (reference sequence). The germline V and J ends were trimmed by 4 bases and 4 bases, with 13 bases remaining between them. This CDR3 comprises 14 residues. The CDR3 is CASSSGVGATEAFF. The CDR3, as DNA: TGTGCCAGTAGTAGCGGCGTGGGGGCCACTGAAGCTTTCTTT.

This clonotype occurred many times. The gene calls are TRBV7-8 and TRBJ2-3, with 8 bases matching TRBD2. The CDR3 consists of 15 residues. V gave up 0 bases and J gave up 1 base; unmatched junction bases: 0. The germline V gene encodes CDR1 SGHVS and CDR2 FQNEAQ. CDR3 in DNA: TGTGCCAGCAGCTTAGCAGCGGGGGGCACAGATACGCAGTATTTT. It translates to CASSLAAGGTDTQYF.

The chain has TRBV20-1 and TRBJ1-2; possible D gene TRBD1, 6 bases. With 2 bases removed from V and 2 bases from J, the gap between germline ends came to 18 bases. The CDR3 consists of 16 residues. CDR1 is DFQATT, CDR2 SNEGSKA, per germline (reference sequence). The CDR3, as DNA: TGCAGTGCTAGATCCCCCTCTGGGGGCGACAACTATGGCTACACCTTC. It translates to CSARSPSGGDNYGYTF.

About this clonotype: It may be a read error: a sequence one base away is much more abundant. The chain links TRBV6-2 or TRBV6-3 to TRBJ2-7, with D maybe TRBD2 (6 bases). CDR3 length: 15 residues. The germline V gene has CDR1 MNHEY and CDR2 SVGEGT. V lost 8 bases and J lost 5, with 22 bases in between. The CDR3: CASGVVGTLSHEQYF. For the CDR3, the DNA is TGTGCCAGCGGTGTCGTCGGGACTCTATCTCACGAGCAGTACTTC.

This clonotype was observed many times. The V call is TRBV18, the J call TRBJ1-2; 11 nucleotides agree with TRBD1. The CDR3 extends over 14 amino acids. Germline loops: CDR1 KGHSH, CDR2 LQKENI. Trimming removed 3 bases from V and 7 bases from J; junction bases left unmatched: 4. The CDR3 region is CASSPDRGPFGYTF. For the CDR3, the DNA is TGTGCCAGCTCACCGGACAGGGGGCCGTTTGGCTACACCTTC.

This clonotype was observed many times. This chain links TRBV20-1 with TRBJ2-1, with a weak D call TRBD2 (6 bases). Germline CDR1 and CDR2: DFQATT and SNEGSKA (reference sequence). V lost 1 base, J lost 14 bases, and 18 bases lay in between. This CDR3 contains 13 residues. The CDR3 reads CSARVRPEGTEFF. The CDR3, as DNA: TGCAGTGCTAGAGTGAGACCGGAGGGTACGGAGTTCTTC.

The chain couples TRBV3-1 to TRBJ1-5; D ambiguous. CDR1 and CDR2 from the germline V gene are LGHDT and YNNKEL (reference sequence). The length of the CDR3 is 14 residues. V lost 4 bases, J lost 5 bases, and 12 bases lay in between. The CDR3 is CASSLNNGDQPQHF. CDR3 bases: TGTGCCAGCAGCCTTAACAATGGGGATCAGCCCCAGCATTTT.

This clonotype was found many times. CDR3 DNA sequence: TGTGCCAGCAGTTCGACAGAGAGCTCTGGAAACACCATATATTTT. Amino acids: CASSSTESSGNTIYF. The rearrangement joins TRBV12-3 or TRBV12-4 to TRBJ1-3, with a weak D call TRBD1 (5 bases). CDR3 length: 15 residues. Trimming pared 4 bases from V and 0 bases from J, leaving 10 bases between.

CDR3 DNA: TGTGCCAGCGGACATAGTGAAAAACTGTTTTTT. Translating gives CASGHSEKLFF. The V gene is TRBV7-9, the J gene TRBJ1-4, with D tentatively TRBD1 (5 bases). CDR3 length: 11 residues. Germline CDR1 SEHNR, CDR2 FQNEAQ (reference sequence). V lost 8 bases to trimming and J lost 7 bases, with 8 bases between them.

This clonotype was found a few times. The chain is built from TRBV7-8 and TRBJ1-4; D might be TRBD1 (6 bases). This CDR3 spans 12 amino acids. Germline V lookup: CDR1 SGHVS, CDR2 FQNEAQ. V lost 3 bases and J 12 bases, leaving 11 bases between the germline ends. For the CDR3, the DNA is TGTGCCAGCAGCTTTACAGGGCTTGAACTGTTTTTT. It is translated as CASSFTGLELFF.

This clonotype has ten or more counts. The chain employs TRBV10-3 and TRBJ2-5, with 14 bases matching TRBD2. CDR1 and CDR2 from the germline V gene are ENHRY and SYGVKD. The CDR3 is 16 residues long. Trimming at V came to 8 bases and at J to 5 bases, leaving 10 bases not matched to a gene. The CDR3 region has the DNA TGTGCCATCGGCTCCGGACTAGCGGGAGGCGGCGAGACCCAGTACTTC. Amino acid sequence: CAIGSGLAGGGETQYF.

The CDR3 sequence is CASSFELANTGELFF. The CDR3 nucleotides are TGTGCCAGCAGCTTTGAACTAGCGAACACCGGGGAGCTGTTTTTT. The chain joins TRBV11-1 to TRBJ2-2, with D possibly being TRBD2 (5 bases). Germline V gives CDR1 SGHAT, CDR2 FQDESV (reference sequence). The V gene lost 3 bases and the J gene lost 0 bases, with 8 bases spanning the gap. This CDR3 is 15 amino acids long.

This clonotype occurred many times. V and J are TRBV2 and TRBJ1-2, with D hard to call. This CDR3 has 13 amino acids. From germline, CDR1 is SNHLY and CDR2 FYNNEI. V lost 3 bases and J lost 7, with 12 bases in between. The CDR3 loop reads CASSEGIARGYTF. In DNA, the CDR3 is TGTGCCAGCAGTGAGGGGATCGCTCGTGGCTACACCTTC.

The sample holds many counts of this clonotype. The rearrangement links TRBV6-1 to TRBJ2-1; 7 bases agree with TRBD1. Germline lookup yields CDR1 MNHNS and CDR2 SASEGT. V shed 3 bases and J 0 bases; nucleotides not matched to a gene: 2. The CDR3 length is 15 residues. The CDR3 spells CASSEGDSSYNEQFF. The CDR3 coding sequence is TGTGCCAGCAGTGAGGGGGACAGCTCCTACAATGAGCAGTTCTTC.

This clonotype has at least ten counts. V is TRBV5-1 and J is TRBJ1-1; D possibly corresponds to TRBD1 (5 bases). Germline V gene lookup returns CDR1 SGHRS and CDR2 YFSETQ. The CDR3 spans 15 residues. Trimming stripped 0 bases from V and 2 bases from J, with 11 bases between. CDR3 in amino acids: CASSLGGTQNTEAFF. CDR3 DNA: TGCGCCAGCAGCTTGGGGGGGACGCAAAACACTGAAGCTTTCTTT. Based on the CDR3 plus reference TRBV5-1 and TRBJ1-1, the full variable domain is KAGVTQTPRYLIKTRGQQVTLSCSPISGHRSVSWYQQTPGQGLQFLFEYFSETQRNKGNFPGRFSGRQFSNSRSEMNVSTLELGDSALYLCASSLGGTQNTEAFFGQGTRLTVV.

This clonotype was detected ten times or more. This CDR3 reads CASSQDRRLAVLYTDTQYF. In DNA, the CDR3 is TGTGCCAGCAGCCAAGATCGGCGACTAGCGGTTCTTTACACAGATACGCAGTATTTT. The chain carries TRBV3-1 and TRBJ2-3, with 9 bases fitting TRBD2. This CDR3 is 19 amino acids long. Germline V gene sequence: CDR1 LGHDT, CDR2 YNNKEL (reference sequence). Trimming took 0 bases from V and 2 from J; bases not matched to a gene: 12.

Many counts were recorded for this clonotype. The chain combines TRBV6-1 with TRBJ2-7; TRBD1 matches 10 bases. The CDR3 length is 15 residues. J gave up 2 bases and V 5 bases, and 6 bases lay outside the gene matches. Germline V CDR1 and CDR2: MNHNS, SASEGT. Here the CDR3 reads CASSRAGTGAYEQYF. CDR3 DNA: TGTGCCAGCAGTAGAGCCGGGACAGGGGCCTACGAGCAGTACTTC.

Many counts were recorded for this clonotype. The chain joins TRBV2 to TRBJ2-1; 9 nucleotides agree with TRBD1. The CDR3 extends over 14 amino acids. The V segment lost 6 bases and the J segment 6 bases; nucleotides outside the gene matches: 6. Germline CDR1 SNHLY, CDR2 FYNNEI. CDR3 nucleotide sequence: TGTGCCAGCAGCGTCGAGACAGGGGGCAATGAGCAGTTCTTC. This translates into CASSVETGGNEQFF.

This rearrangement joins TRBV11-2 to TRBJ2-7; maybe TRBD2 (5 bases). The V gene's germline CDR1 is SGHAT and CDR2 FQNNGV. CDR3 length equals 15 residues. The V end was cut by 0 bases, the J end by 2 bases, with 11 bases between. The CDR3 DNA reads TGTGCCAGCAGCTTAGAAGGAGCCGGGACCTACGAGCAGTACTTC. Translation gives CASSLEGAGTYEQYF.

This clonotype was observed many times. CDR3 sequence: CASSDKTTDTQYF. Written as DNA, the CDR3 is TGTGCCAGCAGTGACAAGACCACAGATACGCAGTATTTT. The chain has TRBV2 and TRBJ2-3; D ambiguous. V gave up 3 bases and J gave up 2 bases, with 6 bases separating them. Looked up from germline, CDR1 is SNHLY and CDR2 is FYNNEI. The CDR3 spans 13 residues. Looking up the rest from reference TRBV2 and TRBJ2-3 gives the full variable domain: EPEVTQTPSHQVTQMGQEVILRCVPISNHLYFYWYRQILGQKVEFLVSFYNNEISEKSEIFDDQFSVERPDGSNFTLKIRSTKLEDSAMYFCASSDKTTDTQYFGPGTRLTVL.

The chain has TRBV9 and TRBJ1-6, with TRBD1 matching over 11 bases. V lost 4 bases to trimming and J lost 9 bases; unmatched junction nucleotides: 12. CDR3 size: 17 residues. Germline CDR1 SGDLS, CDR2 YYNGEE. The chain's CDR3 is CASSSPVGQGVVSPLHF. For the CDR3, the DNA is TGTGCCAGCAGCTCCCCCGTGGGACAGGGGGTTGTTTCACCCCTCCACTTT.

In its sample, this clonotype was seen many times. The rearrangement uses TRBV15 and TRBJ1-2; 9 bases are a match to TRBD1. After removal of 3 bases from V and 5 bases from J, the junction contained 4 bases not matched to a gene. Germline CDR1 and CDR2: LNHNV and YYDKDF (reference sequence). CDR3 length: 14 residues. For the CDR3, the DNA is TGTGCCACCAGCAGGGACAGGGGAGGTTATGGCTACACCTTC. This codes for CATSRDRGGYGYTF.

This clonotype was counted at least ten times. V gene TRBV6-1 combines with J gene TRBJ2-5, with D perhaps assigned TRBD1 or TRBD2 (6 bases each). Trimming pared 5 bases from V and 5 bases from J, leaving 15 bases between. CDR1 and CDR2 (germline): MNHNS, SASEGT. The CDR3 length is 14 residues. In DNA, the CDR3 is TGTGCCAGCAGTTCTCCTGGGGGGCTGGAGACCCAGTACTTC. It translates to CASSSPGGLETQYF.